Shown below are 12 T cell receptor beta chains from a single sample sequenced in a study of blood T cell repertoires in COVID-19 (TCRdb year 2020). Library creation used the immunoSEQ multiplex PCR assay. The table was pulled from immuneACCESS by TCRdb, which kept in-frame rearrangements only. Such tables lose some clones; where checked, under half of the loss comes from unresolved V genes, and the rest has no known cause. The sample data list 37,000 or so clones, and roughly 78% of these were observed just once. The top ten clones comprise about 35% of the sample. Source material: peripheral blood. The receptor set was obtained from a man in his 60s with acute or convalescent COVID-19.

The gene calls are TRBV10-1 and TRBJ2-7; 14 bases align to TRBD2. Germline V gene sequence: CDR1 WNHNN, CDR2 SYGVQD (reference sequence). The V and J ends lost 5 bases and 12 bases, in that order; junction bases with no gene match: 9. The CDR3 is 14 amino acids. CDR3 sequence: CASSPGLAGAPPYF. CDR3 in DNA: TGCGCCAGCAGTCCGGGACTAGCGGGAGCTCCTCCGTACTTC.

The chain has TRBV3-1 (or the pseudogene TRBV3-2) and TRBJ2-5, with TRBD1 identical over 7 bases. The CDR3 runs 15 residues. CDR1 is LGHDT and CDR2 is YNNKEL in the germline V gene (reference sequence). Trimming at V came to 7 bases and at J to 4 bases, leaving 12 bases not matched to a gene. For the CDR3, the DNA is TGTGCCAGCACCCTAGACCTGACAGGGAGAGAGACCCAGTACTTC. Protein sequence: CASTLDLTGRETQYF.

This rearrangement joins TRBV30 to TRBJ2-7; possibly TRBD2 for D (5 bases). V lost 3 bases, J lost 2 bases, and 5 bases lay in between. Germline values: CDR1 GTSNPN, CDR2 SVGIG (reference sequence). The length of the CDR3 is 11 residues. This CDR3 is CAWRRAYEQYF. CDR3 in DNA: TGTGCCTGGAGGAGGGCCTACGAGCAGTACTTC.

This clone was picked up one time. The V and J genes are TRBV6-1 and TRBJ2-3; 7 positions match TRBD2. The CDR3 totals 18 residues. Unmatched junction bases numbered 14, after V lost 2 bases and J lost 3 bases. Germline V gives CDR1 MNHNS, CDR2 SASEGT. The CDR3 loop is CASSEQVSGTIRTDTQYF. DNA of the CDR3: TGTGCCAGCAGTGAACAGGTCTCGGGGACTATACGAACAGATACGCAGTATTTT.

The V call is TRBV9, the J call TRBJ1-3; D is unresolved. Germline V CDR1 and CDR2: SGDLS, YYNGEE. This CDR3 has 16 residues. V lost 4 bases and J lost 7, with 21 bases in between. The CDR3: CASSPLPDRSGNTIYF. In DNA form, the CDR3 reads TGTGCCAGCAGCCCCCTCCCTGACCGGTCCGGGAACACCATATATTTT.

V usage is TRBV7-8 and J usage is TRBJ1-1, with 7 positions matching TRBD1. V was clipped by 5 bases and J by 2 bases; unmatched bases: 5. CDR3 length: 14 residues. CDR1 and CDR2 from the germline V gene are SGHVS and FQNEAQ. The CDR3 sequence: CASSIQGLNTEAFF. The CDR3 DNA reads TGTGCCAGCAGCATACAGGGGCTCAACACTGAAGCTTTCTTT.

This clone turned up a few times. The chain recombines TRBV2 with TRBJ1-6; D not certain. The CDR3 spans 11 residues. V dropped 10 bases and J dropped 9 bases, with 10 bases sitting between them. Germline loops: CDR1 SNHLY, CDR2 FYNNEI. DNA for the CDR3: TGTGCCATCCGGGTACTTTCACCCCTCCACTTT. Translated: CAIRVLSPLHF.

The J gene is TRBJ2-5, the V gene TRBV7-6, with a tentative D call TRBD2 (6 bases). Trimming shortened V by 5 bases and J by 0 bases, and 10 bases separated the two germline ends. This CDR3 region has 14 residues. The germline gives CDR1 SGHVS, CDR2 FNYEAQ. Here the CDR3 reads CASSLSGYQETQYF. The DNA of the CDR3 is TGTGCCAGCAGCCTTAGCGGCTACCAAGAGACCCAGTACTTC.

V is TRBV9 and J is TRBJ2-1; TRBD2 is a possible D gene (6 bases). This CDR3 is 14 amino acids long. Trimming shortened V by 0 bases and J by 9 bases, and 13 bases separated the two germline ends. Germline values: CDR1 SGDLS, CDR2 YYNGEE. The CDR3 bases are TGTGCCAGCAGCGTAGTTTGGGGGGAGGCTGAGCAGTTCTTC. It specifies CASSVVWGEAEQFF.

The CDR3 nucleotides read TGTGCCAGCCGAGATTGGACTAGCGGGAGGCGCAACACCGGGGAGCTGTTTTTT. Encoded protein: CASRDWTSGRRNTGELFF. This sequence joins TRBV25-1 and TRBJ2-2, with TRBD2 matching 14 bases. The CDR3 has 18 amino acids. In germline, CDR1 is MGHDK, CDR2 SYGVNS. V shed 8 bases and J 2 bases; nucleotides not matched to a gene: 10.

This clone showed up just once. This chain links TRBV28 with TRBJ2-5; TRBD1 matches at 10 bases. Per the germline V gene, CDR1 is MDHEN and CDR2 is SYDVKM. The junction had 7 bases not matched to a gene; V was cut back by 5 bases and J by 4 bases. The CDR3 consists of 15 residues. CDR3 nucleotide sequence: TGTGCCAGCAGTAAAATACGGACAGGGGGAGAGACCCAGTACTTC. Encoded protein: CASSKIRTGGETQYF.

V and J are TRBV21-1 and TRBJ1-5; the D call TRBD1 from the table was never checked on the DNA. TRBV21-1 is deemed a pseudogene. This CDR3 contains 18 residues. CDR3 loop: CASSPRTGEPPFYQPQHF. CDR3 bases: TGTGCCAGCAGCCCTCGGACAGGGGAACCCCCATTCTATCAGCCCCAGCATTTT.